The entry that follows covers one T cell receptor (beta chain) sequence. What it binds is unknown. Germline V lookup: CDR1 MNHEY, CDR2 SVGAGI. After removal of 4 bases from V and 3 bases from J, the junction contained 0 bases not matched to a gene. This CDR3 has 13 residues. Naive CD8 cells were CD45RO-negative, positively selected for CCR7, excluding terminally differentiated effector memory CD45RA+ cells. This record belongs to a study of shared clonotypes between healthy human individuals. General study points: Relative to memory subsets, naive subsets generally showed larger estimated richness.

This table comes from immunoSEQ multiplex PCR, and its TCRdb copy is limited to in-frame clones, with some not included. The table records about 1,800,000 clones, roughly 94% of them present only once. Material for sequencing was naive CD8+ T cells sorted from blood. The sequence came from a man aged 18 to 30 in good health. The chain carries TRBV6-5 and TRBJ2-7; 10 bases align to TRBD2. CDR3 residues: CASSWTSGYEQYF. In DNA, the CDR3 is TGTGCCAGCAGTTGGACTAGCGGCTACGAGCAGTACTTC.